Included here is one TCR beta chain sequence, with context. In the authors' methods: Amplifying reference gene primers gave estimates of nucleated cell counts. TCRdb keeps only in-frame clones here, not all; method: immunoSEQ multiplex PCR. V and J calls and clone size follow that table, whereas D and trimming were derived from the DNA. This sample has over 300,000 clones, with 90% found just once. These data originate in a study of blood T cell repertoires in COVID-19. V was clipped by 7 bases and J by 3 bases, with 13 bases between them. Germline lookup yields CDR1 LNHDA and CDR2 SQIVND (reference sequence). The CDR3 is 14 amino acids.

Source material: peripheral blood. The sequence derives from a man in his late teens or twenties with active or convalescent COVID-19. V is TRBV19 and J is TRBJ1-3, with D possibly TRBD1 on 6 matching bases. This CDR3 is CASTPLGGGNTIYF. CDR3 DNA: TGTGCCAGTACCCCCCTAGGGGGTGGAAACACCATATATTTT. The full variable domain, rest sourced from reference TRBV19 and TRBJ1-3, is DGGITQSPKYLFRKEGQNVTLSCEQNLNHDAMYWYRQDPGQGLRLIYYSQIVNDFQKGDIAEGYSVSREKKESFPLTVTSAQKNPTAFYLCASTPLGGGNTIYFGEGSWLTVV.